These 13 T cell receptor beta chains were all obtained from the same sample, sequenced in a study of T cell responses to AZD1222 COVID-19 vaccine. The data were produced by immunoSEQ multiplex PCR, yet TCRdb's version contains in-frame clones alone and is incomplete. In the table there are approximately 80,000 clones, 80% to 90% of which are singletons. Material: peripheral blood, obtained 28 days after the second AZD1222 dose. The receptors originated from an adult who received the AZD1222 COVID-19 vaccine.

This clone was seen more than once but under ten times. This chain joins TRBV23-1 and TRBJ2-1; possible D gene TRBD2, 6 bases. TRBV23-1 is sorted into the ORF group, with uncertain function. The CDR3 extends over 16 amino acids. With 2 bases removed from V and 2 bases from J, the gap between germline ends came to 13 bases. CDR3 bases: TGCGCCAGCAGTCAAGGGTGTAGCGGCGCCTACAATGAGCAGTTCTTC. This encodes CASSQGCSGAYNEQFF.

CDR3 nucleotide sequence: TGTGCCAGCATCCGGGGGGGCCCTTCCTACGAGCAGTACTTC. It yields the protein CASIRGGPSYEQYF. The genes are TRBV28 and TRBJ2-7, with 8 nucleotides matching TRBD2. V trimming: 7 bases; J trimming: 1 base; junction bases outside the gene matches: 6. The germline gives CDR1 MDHEN, CDR2 SYDVKM. The CDR3 contains 14 residues. The entire variable domain, with the rest obtained from reference TRBV28 and TRBJ2-7, is as follows: DVKVTQSSRYLVKRTGEKVFLECVQDMDHENMFWYRQDPGLGLRLIYFSYDVKMKEKGDIPEGYSVSREKKERFSLILESASTNQTSMYLCASIRGGPSYEQYFGPGTRLTVT.

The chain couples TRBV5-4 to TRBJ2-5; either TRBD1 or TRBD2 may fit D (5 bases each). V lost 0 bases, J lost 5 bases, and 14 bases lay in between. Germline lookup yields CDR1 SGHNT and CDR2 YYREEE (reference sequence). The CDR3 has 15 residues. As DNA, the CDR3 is TGTGCCAGCAGCTTGGAGTTAGGGACGATGGAGACCCAGTACTTC. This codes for CASSLELGTMETQYF.

The CDR3 DNA reads as TGTGCCAGCAGCCCGGGACTAGCGGGCCCCACAGATACGCAGTATTTT. Translating gives CASSPGLAGPTDTQYF. The chain couples TRBV7-9 to TRBJ2-3; 12 nucleotides line up with TRBD2. The CDR3 consists of 16 residues. Unmatched junction bases numbered 5, after V lost 5 bases and J lost 2 bases. Germline loops: CDR1 SEHNR, CDR2 FQNEAQ (reference sequence).

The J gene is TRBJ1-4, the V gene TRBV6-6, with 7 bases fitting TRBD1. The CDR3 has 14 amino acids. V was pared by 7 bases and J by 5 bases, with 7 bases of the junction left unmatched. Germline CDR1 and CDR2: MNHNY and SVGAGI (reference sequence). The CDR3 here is CASNRQGENEKLFF. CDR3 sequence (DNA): TGTGCCAGCAACAGACAGGGAGAGAATGAAAAACTGTTTTTT.

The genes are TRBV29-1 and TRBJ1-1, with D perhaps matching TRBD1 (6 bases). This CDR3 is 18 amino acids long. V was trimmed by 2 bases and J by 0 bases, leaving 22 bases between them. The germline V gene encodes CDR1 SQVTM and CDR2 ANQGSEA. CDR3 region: CSVESPRGGTLMNTEAFF. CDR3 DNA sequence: TGCAGCGTTGAATCCCCGCGGGGGGGCACCCTTATGAACACTGAAGCTTTCTTT.

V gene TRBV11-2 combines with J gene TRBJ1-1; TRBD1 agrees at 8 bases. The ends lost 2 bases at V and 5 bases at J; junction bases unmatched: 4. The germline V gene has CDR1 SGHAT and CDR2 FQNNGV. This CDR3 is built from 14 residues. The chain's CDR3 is CASSLTGGSTEAFF. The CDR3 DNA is TGTGCCAGCAGCTTAACAGGGGGATCTACTGAAGCTTTCTTT.

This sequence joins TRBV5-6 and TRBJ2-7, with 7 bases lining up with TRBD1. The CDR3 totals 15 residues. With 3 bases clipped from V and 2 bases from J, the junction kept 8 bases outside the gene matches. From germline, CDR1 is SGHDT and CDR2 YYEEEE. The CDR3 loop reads CASSSYRGTAYEQYF. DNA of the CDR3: TGTGCCAGCAGCTCCTACAGGGGAACAGCCTACGAGCAGTACTTC.

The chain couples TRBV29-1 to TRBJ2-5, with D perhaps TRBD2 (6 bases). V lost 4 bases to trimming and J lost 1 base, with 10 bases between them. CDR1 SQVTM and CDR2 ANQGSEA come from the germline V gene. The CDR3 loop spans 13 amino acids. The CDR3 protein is CSVGREAQETQYF. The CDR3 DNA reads TGCAGCGTTGGCAGGGAGGCCCAAGAGACCCAGTACTTC.

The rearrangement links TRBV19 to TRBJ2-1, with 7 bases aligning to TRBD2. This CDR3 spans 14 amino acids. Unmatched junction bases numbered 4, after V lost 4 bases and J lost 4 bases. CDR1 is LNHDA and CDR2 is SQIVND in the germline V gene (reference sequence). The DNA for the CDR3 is TGTGCCAGTAGTAATCGCGGGGGTTACAATGAGCAGTTCTTC. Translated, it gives CASSNRGGYNEQFF.

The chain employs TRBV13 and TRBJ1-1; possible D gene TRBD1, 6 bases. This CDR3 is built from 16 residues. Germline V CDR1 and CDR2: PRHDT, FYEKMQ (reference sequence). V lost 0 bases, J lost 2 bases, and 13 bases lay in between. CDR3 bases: TGTGCCAGCAGCTTAGGCAGGGGATGGAGTAACACTGAAGCTTTCTTT. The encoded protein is CASSLGRGWSNTEAFF. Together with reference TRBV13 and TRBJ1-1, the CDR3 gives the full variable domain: AAGVIQSPRHLIKEKRETATLKCYPIPRHDTVYWYQQGPGQDPQFLISFYEKMQSDKGSIPDRFSAQQFSDYHSELNMSSLELGDSALYFCASSLGRGWSNTEAFFGQGTRLTVV.

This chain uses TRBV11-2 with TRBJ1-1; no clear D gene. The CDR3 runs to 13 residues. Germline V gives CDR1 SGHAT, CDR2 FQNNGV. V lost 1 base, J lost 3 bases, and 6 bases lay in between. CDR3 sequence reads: CASSLAGDTEAFF. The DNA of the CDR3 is TGTGCCAGCAGCTTAGCGGGTGACACTGAAGCTTTCTTT.

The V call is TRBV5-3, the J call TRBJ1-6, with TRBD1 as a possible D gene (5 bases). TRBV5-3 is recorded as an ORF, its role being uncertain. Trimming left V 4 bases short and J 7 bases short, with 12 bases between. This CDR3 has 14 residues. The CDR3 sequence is CARSRRVNNSPLHF. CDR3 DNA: TGTGCCAGAAGCCGCAGGGTCAACAATTCACCCCTCCACTTT.